Listed below are T cell receptor beta chains from one sample, sequenced in a study of shared clonotypes between healthy human individuals. Data came from immunoSEQ multiplex PCR; TCRdb stores just in-frame clones and leaves some out. The sample yields about 1 million clones, approximately 72% seen once. The sample taken for sequencing was memory CD4+ T cells sorted from blood. The source is a man aged 18-30 years in good health. The CDR3 runs from the conserved cysteine through the conserved F or W. The order of the fields is CDR3 DNA, CDR3 protein, V gene, J gene, D gene, clone size. D genes are given only for firm matches. Size is omitted from some rows. Given values are once, few, many or a class for expanded clones.

TGTGCCAGCAGTGAGACGGGGGGCGGCCAGCCCCAGCATTTT	CASSETGGGQPQHF	TRBV6-1	TRBJ1-5	-	-
TGCGCCAGCAGTGAGTCGCGGATTACCCAGCCCCAGCATTTT	CASSESRITQPQHF	TRBV10-2	TRBJ1-5	-	few
TGTGCCAGCAGTACAAGGCCCGATGAGCAGTTCTTC	CASSTRPDEQFF	TRBV28	TRBJ2-1	-	-
TGTGCCAGCAGCCCGGGTCAGGCAGGGGAGCAGTTCTTC	CASSPGQAGEQFF	TRBV7-3	TRBJ2-1	-	-
TGTGCCAGCAGCTTGGTTGGGATGGGACAAGAGACCCAGTACTTC	CASSLVGMGQETQYF	TRBV5-6	TRBJ2-5	-	-
TGTGCCAGCAGTGAATGGGCAGGGGGGATCTATGGCTACACCTTC	CASSEWAGGIYGYTF	TRBV6-1	TRBJ1-2	TRBD1	-
TGTGCCAGCAGCCGCGGACTAGCGGGAGCCACAGATACGCAGTATTTT	CASSRGLAGATDTQYF	TRBV7-2	TRBJ2-3	TRBD2	once
TGTGCCAGCATTTCGGGAGACTCTGGAAACACCATATATTTT	CASISGDSGNTIYF	TRBV28	TRBJ1-3	-	-
TGTGCCAGCAGCTCCCGACAGGGCAGCGGCTACACCTTC	CASSSRQGSGYTF	TRBV7-3	TRBJ1-2	TRBD1	few
TGTGCCAGTAGTAGGGATGCGGGGGCCACGAGAGATACGCAGTATTTT	CASSRDAGATRDTQYF	TRBV19	TRBJ2-3	-	-
TGTGCCAGCAGCCTCCAGGGTTTGAATGAGCAGTTCTTC	CASSLQGLNEQFF	TRBV11-3	TRBJ2-1	-	-
TGTGCCAGTAAAGAACAGGGGAGCACAGATACGCAGTATTTT	CASKEQGSTDTQYF	TRBV19	TRBJ2-3	TRBD1	few
TGCGCCAGCGGATGGGAGAGAGGATACCAAGAGACCCAGTACTTC	CASGWERGYQETQYF	TRBV5-1	TRBJ2-5	-	-
TGCGCCAGCAGCCAAGTAGCATTGCGGGGCCAGGTGAGGAATAATTCACCCCTCCACTTT	CASSQVALRGQVRNNSPLHF	TRBV4-3	TRBJ1-6	-	-
TGTGCCAGCAGCCCCTACATCCAGACGGGGGCCAACGTCCTGACTTTC	CASSPYIQTGANVLTF	TRBV27	TRBJ2-6	-	-
TGTGCCAGCCGAGCCCCGCGGGGGGCCGGGGATACGCAGTATTTT	CASRAPRGAGDTQYF	TRBV2	TRBJ2-3	TRBD2	-
TGCGCCAGCAGCTTGGTAAAGGCCGGACAGATGAACACTGAAGCTTTCTTT	CASSLVKAGQMNTEAFF	TRBV5-1	TRBJ1-1	-	-
TGCGCCAGCAGTAGCGGGGATCGCACAGATACGCAGTATTTT	CASSSGDRTDTQYF	TRBV5-1	TRBJ2-3	TRBD2	once
TGTGCCAGCAGTTTTCAGGGTACCTTCTCTGGGGCCAACGTCCTGACTTTC	CASSFQGTFSGANVLTF	TRBV27	TRBJ2-6	-	-
TGTGCCAGCAGCTTGTGGGGTGGGGGAAAAGAGACCCAGTACTTC	CASSLWGGGKETQYF	TRBV5-4	TRBJ2-5	-	-
TGTGCCATCAGTGAGTCCCAGGGATCGGGGGAGCAGTACTTC	CAISESQGSGEQYF	TRBV10-3	TRBJ2-7	-	few
TGCGCCAGCAGTGCTATAGCGGGAGGCGCAGATACGCAGTATTTT	CASSAIAGGADTQYF	TRBV10-1	TRBJ2-3	TRBD2	-
TGCGCCAGCAGCCTTTACGGGAGGAACCAAGAGACCCAGTACTTC	CASSLYGRNQETQYF	TRBV5-1	TRBJ2-5	TRBD2	-
TGTGCCAGCAGCGGGTTAAGAGGGAATGGGGCCAACGTCCTGACTTTC	CASSGLRGNGANVLTF	TRBV13	TRBJ2-6	-	-
TGTGCCAGCAGTTACTCGACAGGGTGGTCCGAGACCCAGTACTTC	CASSYSTGWSETQYF	TRBV6-6	TRBJ2-5	TRBD1	-
TGTGCCAGCAGCTTAGCTTTTGGGGACAATCAGCCCCAGCATTTT	CASSLAFGDNQPQHF	TRBV7-2	TRBJ1-5	-	-
TGTGCCAGCATGGGGCGGACCACAGATACGCAGTATTTT	CASMGRTTDTQYF	TRBV6-5	TRBJ2-3	-	-
TGTGCCAGCAGCTTTAGCCTTGGGGATGGTTACGAGCAGTACTTC	CASSFSLGDGYEQYF	TRBV7-3	TRBJ2-7	-	-
TGTGCCAGCAGTTTGGTTCTCGACCGCAAACTGTTTTTT	CASSLVLDRKLFF	TRBV28	TRBJ1-4	-	once
TGTGCCAGCAGGGAGGAGGGGACAGTATCATATGATGAGCAGTTCTTC	CASREEGTVSYDEQFF	TRBV5-5	TRBJ2-1	-	-
TGTGCCAGCAGCTTGGCCGGTAATCGGGGAGGTGATTCACCCCTCCACTTT	CASSLAGNRGGDSPLHF	TRBV5-4	TRBJ1-6	-	-
TGTGCCAGCAGCTTCGGGACAGGGTCGAAAGAGCAGCCCCAGCATTTT	CASSFGTGSKEQPQHF	TRBV7-8	TRBJ1-5	TRBD1	once
TGTACCAGCTCTAGGTTTTCCGAGCAGTACTTC	CTSSRFSEQYF	TRBV2	TRBJ2-7	-	-
TGTGCCAGCAGCTTAGGTGATAGCTTCGCCTACGAGCAGTACTTC	CASSLGDSFAYEQYF	TRBV7-8	TRBJ2-7	-	-
TGTGCCAGCAGTGTATACCAGGGTTCAGCATACGGGCAGTACTTC	CASSVYQGSAYGQYF	TRBV2	TRBJ2-7	-	-
TGTGCCAGCAGGATGGAAAAACTAGCAGCTTTCTTT	CASRMEKLAAFF	TRBV6-1	TRBJ1-1	-	-
TGTGCCAGCTCACGCGGTGCCTACGAGCAGTACTTC	CASSRGAYEQYF	TRBV18	TRBJ2-7	-	-
TGTGCCAGCAGCTCGAGGGGGACTAGCGGGAGTGCCGAGCAGTACTTC	CASSSRGTSGSAEQYF	TRBV7-6	TRBJ2-7	TRBD2	few
TGTGCCAGCAGTCAGACTTGGTCTAATGAAAAACTGTTTTTT	CASSQTWSNEKLFF	TRBV27	TRBJ1-4	-	few
TGTGCCTGGACCCAGAGGGGCACTGAAGCTTTCTTT	CAWTQRGTEAFF	TRBV30	TRBJ1-1	-	few
TGTGCCTGGAGAAGCTGGGCACAGGGGAAAACTGAAGCTTTCTTT	CAWRSWAQGKTEAFF	TRBV30	TRBJ1-1	TRBD1	few
TGTGCCAGCAGCTTGCAGGGGCTAGGGGACGAGCAGTACTTC	CASSLQGLGDEQYF	TRBV5-4	TRBJ2-7	-	-
TGCGCCAGCAGTTCCACAGGGACGGGGGCGGCCAAAAACATTCAGTACTTC	CASSSTGTGAAKNIQYF	TRBV5-1	TRBJ2-4	-	few
TGTGTCAGCCGGCCCAGACGGACAACTAATGAAAAACTGTTTTTT	CVSRPRRTTNEKLFF	TRBV27	TRBJ1-4	-	once
TGTGCCATCAGCACTAGCGGGGGTTCCTACGAGCAGTACTTC	CAISTSGGSYEQYF	TRBV10-3	TRBJ2-7	TRBD2	-
TGTGCCAGCAGCCGGAATAGCAATCAGCCCCAGCATTTT	CASSRNSNQPQHF	TRBV7-2	TRBJ1-5	-	-
TGTGCCAGCAGCTTAGCGCCAGGGAATGGTGACTACACCTTC	CASSLAPGNGDYTF	TRBV7-2	TRBJ1-2	-	-
TGTGCCAGCAGGACCGACAGGGGGGGAAACATTCAGTACTTC	CASRTDRGGNIQYF	TRBV2	TRBJ2-4	TRBD1	-
TGTGCCAGTAGTATAGGACGGACCTACACTGAAGCTTTCTTT	CASSIGRTYTEAFF	TRBV19	TRBJ1-1	-	-
TGCGCCAGCAGCACGCTAGCGGGGGATACCTCCTACAATGAGCAGTTCTTC	CASSTLAGDTSYNEQFF	TRBV10-2	TRBJ2-1	TRBD2	-
TGTGCCAGCAGCCCTTTATCAGGGACTAGCGGGGGGCCGCTAGCCAAAAACATTCAGTACTTC	CASSPLSGTSGGPLAKNIQYF	TRBV14	TRBJ2-4	TRBD2	-
TGTGCCAGCAGCTCCCCGACAGGAAAGAACACTGAAGCTTTCTTT	CASSSPTGKNTEAFF	TRBV7-9	TRBJ1-1	-	-
TGTGCCAGCACCGGACAGGGGGATCAGCCCCAGCATTTT	CASTGQGDQPQHF	TRBV6-1	TRBJ1-5	TRBD1	-
TGTGCCAGCAGCACGGACACCGCCTACGAGCAGTACTTC	CASSTDTAYEQYF	TRBV5-6	TRBJ2-7	-	-
TGCGCCAGCAGCTTGGTTGCCTCCACCGGGGAGCTGTTTTTT	CASSLVASTGELFF	TRBV5-1	TRBJ2-2	-	-